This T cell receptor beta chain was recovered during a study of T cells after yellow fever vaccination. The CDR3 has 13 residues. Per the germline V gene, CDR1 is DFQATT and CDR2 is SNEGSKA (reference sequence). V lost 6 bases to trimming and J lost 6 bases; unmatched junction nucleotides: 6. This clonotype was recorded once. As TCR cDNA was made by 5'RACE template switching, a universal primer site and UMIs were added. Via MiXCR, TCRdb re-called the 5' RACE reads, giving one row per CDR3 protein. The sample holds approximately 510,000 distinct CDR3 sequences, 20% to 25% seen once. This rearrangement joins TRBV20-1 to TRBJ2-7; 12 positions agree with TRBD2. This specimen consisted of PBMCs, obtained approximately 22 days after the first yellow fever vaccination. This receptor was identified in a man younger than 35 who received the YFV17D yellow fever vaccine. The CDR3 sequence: CSASSGGAREQYF. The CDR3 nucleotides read TGCAGTGCCTCTAGCGGGGGGGCCCGCGAGCAGTACTTC.